What follows describes a single T cell receptor beta chain. The antigen is unknown. Produced via immunoSEQ multiplex PCR; TCRdb's table is partial and in-frame only. Here the sample spans some 39,000 clones, about 83% being singletons. The sample comes from a study of Ad26.COV2.S vaccination and SARS-CoV-2 variants. Study results and limitations: Compared with placebo recipients, vaccine recipients had higher spike-specific TCR breadth.

CDR3 length: 16 residues. Per the germline V gene, CDR1 is KGHDR and CDR2 is SFDVKD. The V end lost 3 bases, the J end lost 5 bases, and 16 bases lay between the germline ends. The sequenced sample was peripheral blood, obtained after recovery from COVID-19. The TCR originated in a human donor who had recovered from COVID-19. The rearrangement links TRBV24-1 to TRBJ2-1, with no clear D. CDR3 sequence reads: CATSDLGPPYDNEQFF. The CDR3 nucleotides are TGTGCCACCAGTGATCTCGGACCCCCTTACGACAATGAGCAGTTCTTC.